This T cell receptor (beta chain) was obtained from a study of blood T cell repertoires in COVID-19. About the study: The United States, Italy and Spain provided the acute and convalescent COVID-19 samples. T cells, B-cell-depleted T cells, or PBMCs provided the cDNA or gDNA that served as material.

Germline-derived CDR1 and CDR2 are SGHTS and YDEGEE. This CDR3 is built from 16 residues. V lost 3 bases to trimming and J lost 0 bases; unmatched junction nucleotides: 2. This clone was seen a single time. Authors' processing steps: Using reference gene primer amplification, nucleated cell counts were estimated. The data were produced by immunoSEQ multiplex PCR, yet TCRdb's version contains in-frame clones alone and is incomplete. The D gene and trimming were derived from the DNA, and the V and J assignments and clone size from that table. The table includes approximately 130,000 clones, roughly 71% detected once.

The specimen was peripheral blood. The TCR was taken from an older man with acute or convalescent COVID-19. The rearrangement joins TRBV5-8 to TRBJ2-3; 12 positions agree with TRBD1. This CDR3 is CASSSGTGGSTDTQYF. The CDR3 DNA follows: TGTGCCAGCAGCTCCGGGACAGGGGGCAGCACAGATACGCAGTATTTT.